Shown below are 20 T cell receptor beta chains from a single sample sequenced in a study of T cell repertoires in cytomegalovirus infection. TCRdb fed the reads into MiXCR, producing one record per CDR3 protein. The sample includes 450,000 to 600,000 distinct CDR3 sequences, roughly 42% seen only once; the top ten take just under 45%. These receptors lack a known antigen. This sample comprised cultured PBMCs, obtained from culture after CMV antigen stimulation. Receptors originate from a human donor in good health (CMV status not recorded). Some clones in this sample may be carry-over from other donors' samples.

Many counts were recorded for this clonotype. The chain joins TRBV7-2 to TRBJ2-2; perhaps TRBD1 as D (6 bases). Germline V CDR1 and CDR2: SGHTA, FQGNSA. V was trimmed by 5 bases and J by 5 bases, leaving 18 bases between them. The CDR3 spans 16 residues. The CDR3 loop is CASSPQRGSSTGELFF. As DNA, the CDR3 is TGTGCCAGCAGCCCCCAGAGGGGGAGTTCAACCGGGGAGCTGTTTTTT.

This clonotype showed up many times. This rearrangement joins TRBV7-2 to TRBJ2-5; D gene unclear. CDR3 size: 12 residues. V lost 5 bases to trimming and J lost 3 bases, with 7 bases between them. Germline V lookup: CDR1 SGHTA, CDR2 FQGNSA. CDR3 in DNA: TGTGCCAGCAGCCACGACGAAGAGACCCAGTACTTC. It codes for CASSHDEETQYF.

V usage is TRBV4-1 and J usage is TRBJ2-7; D gene uncertain. CDR3 length equals 16 residues. The V gene's germline CDR1 is MGHRA and CDR2 YSYEKL. Trimming left V 0 bases short and J 0 bases short, with 12 bases between. This CDR3 reads CASSQEGGYSSYEQYF. In DNA form, the CDR3 reads TGCGCCAGCAGCCAAGAAGGCGGCTATAGCTCCTACGAGCAGTACTTC.

The V and J genes are TRBV29-1 and TRBJ2-3; 8 bases fit TRBD2. Germline V gene sequence: CDR1 SQVTM, CDR2 ANQGSEA. The CDR3 is made up of 15 amino acids. Trimming took 0 bases from V and 4 from J; bases not matched to a gene: 6. The DNA of the CDR3 is TGCAGCGTTGAAGAACGCGGGGGGCGCGCAGATACGCAGTATTTT. It codes for CSVEERGGRADTQYF.

The chain links TRBV7-8 to TRBJ2-3, with D possibly being TRBD2 (6 bases). The germline CDR1 and CDR2 sequences are SGHVS and FQNEAQ. This CDR3 has 16 amino acids. The V and J ends lost 1 base and 2 bases respectively, with 13 bases between them. The chain's CDR3 is CASSLEGRSATDTQYF. DNA of the CDR3: TGTGCCAGCAGCTTAGAAGGGAGGTCGGCCACAGATACGCAGTATTTT.

The gene calls are TRBV7-9 and TRBJ2-7, with TRBD1 matching over 9 bases. The CDR3 is 15 residues long. The trim removed 5 bases at V and 7 bases at J, leaving 12 bases unmatched. Germline V gene lookup returns CDR1 SEHNR and CDR2 FQNEAQ (reference sequence). The CDR3 nucleotides are TGTGCCAGCAGCCCCGCCGGTAGGACAGGGGATGAGCAGTACTTC. It encodes CASSPAGRTGDEQYF. The full variable domain, with the rest looked up from reference TRBV7-9 and TRBJ2-7, is DTGVSQNPRHKITKRGQNVTFRCDPISEHNRLYWYRQTLGQGPEFLTYFQNEAQLEKSRLLSDRFSAERPKGSFSTLEIQRTEQGDSAMYLCASSPAGRTGDEQYFGPGTRLTVT.

This clonotype was counted only a few times. The genes are TRBV15 and TRBJ1-5; D uncertain. The CDR3 is 12 amino acids. CDR1 is LNHNV, CDR2 YYDKDF, per germline (reference sequence). V was pared by 9 bases and J by 3 bases, with 9 bases between. The CDR3 bases are TGTGCCACGGCACAATTCAATCAGCCCCAGCATTTT. Its translation: CATAQFNQPQHF. Full variable domain (missing parts from reference TRBV15 and TRBJ1-5): DAMVIQNPRYQVTQFGKPVTLSCSQTLNHNVMYWYQQKSSQAPKLLFHYYDKDFNNEADTPDNFQSRRPNTSFCFLDIRSPGLGDTAMYLCATAQFNQPQHFGDGTRLSIL.

The CDR3 reads CASWDNSGEPAKNIQYF. The CDR3 DNA reads as TGTGCCAGCTGGGACAACTCCGGGGAGCCAGCCAAAAACATTCAGTACTTC. The chain is built from TRBV2 and TRBJ2-4; D might be TRBD1 (6 bases). Germline V gene sequence: CDR1 SNHLY, CDR2 FYNNEI. Between the trimmed V and J ends, which lost 8 bases and 0 bases, there was a span of 20 bases. This CDR3 is built from 17 residues.

The chain is built from TRBV7-4 and TRBJ1-1, with D possibly TRBD1 on 5 matching bases. V lost 6 bases and J lost 3, with 17 bases in between. Germline V gene data show CDR1 as SGHVT and CDR2 as SQSDAQ. The CDR3 is 15 residues long. In DNA, the CDR3 is TGTGCCAGCAGGATGGGGGGTATTTCGCACACTGAAGCTTTCTTT. This encodes CASRMGGISHTEAFF.

J is TRBJ1-5 and V is TRBV7-2, with 7 positions matching TRBD1. This CDR3 has 15 residues. Germline V gene lookup returns CDR1 SGHTA and CDR2 FQGNSA. The trim removed 5 bases at V and 7 bases at J, leaving 11 bases unmatched. In nucleotides, the CDR3 is TGTGCCAGCAGCGTATACAGGGGATTAGAGCAGCCCCAGCATTTT. Encoded protein: CASSVYRGLEQPQHF.

This clonotype has a handful of counts. The chain combines TRBV7-2 with TRBJ2-4; TRBD1 is a possible D gene (7 bases). Trimming pared 2 bases from V and 3 bases from J, leaving 8 bases between. Per the germline V gene, CDR1 is SGHTA and CDR2 is FQGNSA. The CDR3 totals 14 residues. CDR3: CASSLQGGKNIQYF. CDR3 sequence (DNA): TGTGCCAGCAGCTTACAGGGGGGCAAAAACATTCAGTACTTC.

This rearrangement joins TRBV7-9 to TRBJ2-1; 7 bases are a match to TRBD2. The CDR3 runs to 15 residues. The germline V gene has CDR1 SEHNR and CDR2 FQNEAQ (reference sequence). V lost 5 bases, J lost 8 bases, and 12 bases stayed unmatched. This chain's CDR3 is CASSPVGGSRDEQFF. In DNA form, the CDR3 reads TGTGCCAGCAGCCCCGTTGGCGGGAGTAGAGATGAGCAGTTCTTC.

This clonotype was picked up a small number of times. The chain recombines TRBV6-8 with TRBJ2-1, with a tentative D call TRBD1 (5 bases). The CDR3 has 18 residues. V shed 4 bases and J shed 6 bases, with 25 bases lying between them. Germline V gene sequence: CDR1 MNHGY, CDR2 SAAAGT. CDR3 sequence reads: CASSSRALYLTWGNEQFF. The CDR3 nucleotides are TGTGCCAGCAGTTCCAGGGCCCTCTACTTGACTTGGGGCAATGAGCAGTTCTTC.

The V and J genes are TRBV9 and TRBJ2-7, with 9 bases that match TRBD2. The V and J ends lost 5 bases and 5 bases, in that order; junction bases with no gene match: 11. The CDR3 has 15 residues. Germline V CDR1 and CDR2: SGDLS, YYNGEE. The CDR3 reads CASSPAGGARDEQYF. The CDR3 DNA sequence: TGTGCCAGCAGTCCAGCGGGGGGAGCGAGGGACGAGCAGTACTTC.

The chain carries TRBV7-4 and TRBJ2-5; 9 bases fit TRBD2. In germline, CDR1 is SGHVT, CDR2 SQSDAQ. The CDR3 is 16 amino acids. Unmatched junction bases numbered 8, after V lost 2 bases and J lost 4 bases. CDR3 region: CASSLYGGGAGETQYF. CDR3 in DNA: TGTGCCAGCAGCTTATATGGCGGGGGGGCCGGAGAGACCCAGTACTTC.

This clonotype has only one observation. The chain joins TRBV18 to TRBJ1-2, with unresolved D. This CDR3 comprises 13 residues. CDR1 and CDR2 from the germline V gene are KGHSH and LQKENI. Trimming removed 6 bases at V and 2 bases at J, with 10 bases between. CDR3 amino acids: CASSSDANYGYTF. CDR3 DNA: TGTGCCAGCTCGTCGGACGCGAACTATGGCTACACCTTC.

This clonotype was recorded once. The rearrangement links TRBV7-6 to TRBJ1-4, with D maybe TRBD1 (5 bases). CDR3 length equals 14 residues. The ends were cut back, 3 bases at V and 4 bases at J, with 9 bases in the middle. Germline V CDR1 and CDR2: SGHVS, FNYEAQ. The DNA of the CDR3 is TGTGCCAGCAGCTTCGACAGATTTAATGAAAAACTGTTTTTT. It specifies CASSFDRFNEKLFF.

On this clonotype: Mismatch with germline at one junction end may stem from a read error. This chain uses TRBV12-3 or TRBV12-4 with TRBJ2-7, with TRBD2 identical over 9 bases. The CDR3 totals 14 residues. The CDR3 region has the DNA TGTGCCAGCAGTATAGCGGGGGCCTCCTACGAGCAGTACTTC. Translated: CASSIAGASYEQYF.

J is TRBJ2-3 and V is TRBV4-3; D ambiguous. Germline-derived CDR1 and CDR2 are LGHNA and YSLEER. The CDR3 has 17 amino acids. Trimming removed 0 bases from V and 4 bases from J, with 17 bases in between. The CDR3 region is CASSQELVFRVADTQYF. The CDR3 DNA is TGCGCCAGCAGCCAAGAATTAGTTTTTCGGGTCGCAGATACGCAGTATTTT.

The chain recombines TRBV20-1 with TRBJ2-5, with 8 nucleotides matching TRBD2. V lost 7 bases to trimming and J lost 1 base; unmatched junction nucleotides: 8. Germline CDR1 reads DFQATT; CDR2 reads SNEGSKA (reference sequence). The CDR3 length is 14 residues. CDR3 bases: TGCAGTGTCCACGGGAGGGCCTTCCAAGAGACCCAGTACTTC. Translated, it gives CSVHGRAFQETQYF.